This record concerns one T cell receptor beta chain sequence. Its antigen remains unidentified. Researchers ran the PCR with 60 Vbeta and 13 Jbeta primers. Assay: immunoSEQ multiplex PCR; the TCRdb copy retains only in-frame clones and omits some. The sample has 150,000 to 200,000 clones, around 82% seen once. Trimming shortened V by 8 bases and J by 5 bases, and 6 bases separated the two germline ends. The CDR3 has 11 residues. The germline CDR1 and CDR2 sequences are MNHNY and SVGAGI (reference sequence). The data were taken from a study of cytomegalovirus exposure and HLA in healthy donors. Study conclusions and caveats: In all likelihood, a cluster of highly shared sequence variants was a sequencing artifact. Certain indistinguishable V segments, among them TRBV6-2 and TRBV6-3, were excluded.

This TCR derives from a male donor in good health and CMV-seronegative. What was sequenced was PBMCs. The chain is built from TRBV6-6 and TRBJ2-2; D may be TRBD2 (5 bases). CDR3 protein: CASGRTGELFF. Here the CDR3 DNA reads TGTGCCAGCGGGAGAACCGGGGAGCTGTTTTTT.